This passage covers 13 T cell receptor beta chains from one sample sequenced in a study of T cells in Graves' hyperthyroidism and ophthalmopathy. The investigators amplified TCR beta CDR3 regions from RNA transcripts. The HTBI primer set drove a first-round RT-PCR of the TCR CDR3. TCRdb used MiXCR to reprocess the multiplex PCR reads, holding one entry per CDR3 protein. The sample holds a few hundred thousand distinct CDR3 sequences, about a fifth seen once. What was sequenced was blood. The receptors were gathered from a woman aged 18-35 years with Graves' hyperthyroidism.

This rearrangement joins TRBV6-4 to TRBJ1-1; no firm D call. Germline V CDR1 and CDR2: MRHNA, SNTAGT. The CDR3 contains 13 residues. V was cut by 5 bases and J by 6 bases, with 13 bases left in between. CDR3 sequence (DNA): TGTGCCAGCAGTTACACTATAACAGCTGAAGCTTTCTTT. This encodes CASSYTITAEAFF.

The rearrangement uses TRBV20-1 and TRBJ1-5; possible D gene TRBD1, 5 bases. Per germline, CDR1 DFQATT and CDR2 SNEGSKA (reference sequence). V lost 4 bases to trimming and J lost 3 bases, with 10 bases between them. The CDR3 has 13 amino acids. This CDR3 reads CSAIRQHNQPQHF. Here the CDR3 DNA reads TGCAGTGCTATACGACAGCACAATCAGCCCCAGCATTTT.

Points on this clonotype: The CDR3 carries no conserved terminal phenylalanine or tryptophan, so it likely arises from a read error. This CDR3 is CGSSRGQARSGNTIYS. For the CDR3, the DNA is TGCGGCAGCAGCCGGGGGCAGGCCCGCTCTGGAAACACCATATATTCT. The chain combines TRBV4-1 with TRBJ1-3; TRBD1 is a possible D gene (6 bases). Germline V lookup: CDR1 MGHRA, CDR2 YSYEKL. This CDR3 is 16 amino acids long.

Ten or more counts support this clonotype. The J gene is TRBJ1-2, the V gene TRBV28, with D possibly matching TRBD1 (5 bases). Germline V gene lookup returns CDR1 MDHEN and CDR2 SYDVKM. This CDR3 is 14 amino acids long. The V end lost 3 bases, the J end lost 2 bases, and 10 bases lay between the germline ends. CDR3 sequence reads: CASSFAGKNYGYTF. The CDR3 DNA is TGTGCCAGCAGTTTTGCAGGGAAGAACTATGGCTACACCTTC.

This clonotype came up many times. V is TRBV7-8 and J is TRBJ2-7; the D is unclear. Trimming took off 5 bases at V and 2 bases at J, with 13 bases between the two ends. The length of the CDR3 is 14 residues. CDR1 SGHVS and CDR2 FQNEAQ come from the germline V gene. The CDR3 DNA sequence: TGTGCCAGCAGCGCCTGGGGTTACCCCTACGAGCAGTACTTC. Translated: CASSAWGYPYEQYF.

The V and J genes are TRBV18 and TRBJ1-1; D not certain. The CDR3 extends over 14 amino acids. The V gene's germline CDR1 is KGHSH and CDR2 LQKENI. Trimming shortened V by 0 bases and J by 1 base, and 6 bases separated the two germline ends. In DNA form, the CDR3 reads TGTGCCAGCTCACCACCGACCGCGAACACTGAAGCTTTCTTT. It is translated as CASSPPTANTEAFF.

This clonotype has at least ten counts. The chain uses TRBV12-3 or TRBV12-4 and TRBJ1-5, with D possibly matching TRBD1 (6 bases). V dropped 1 base and J dropped 0 bases, with 25 bases sitting between them. This CDR3 contains 21 residues. Here the CDR3 reads CASSLGGLSTIARYSNQPQHF. The CDR3, as DNA: TGTGCCAGCAGTTTAGGGGGGCTTTCTACAATTGCGCGATATAGCAATCAGCCCCAGCATTTT.

In its sample, this clonotype was seen many times. This chain connects TRBV6-2 or TRBV6-3 to TRBJ1-5, with TRBD1 matching 8 bases. The CDR3 contains 14 residues. V was clipped by 8 bases and J by 4 bases; unmatched bases: 7. Germline V gene lookup returns CDR1 MNHEY and CDR2 SVGEGT. This CDR3 reads CASGQGFRNQPQHF. The CDR3 nucleotides read TGTGCCAGCGGACAGGGCTTTAGAAATCAGCCCCAGCATTTT.

This clonotype was recorded at least ten times. J is TRBJ2-6 and V is TRBV5-1; weak D call: TRBD1 (5 bases). Germline V gives CDR1 SGHRS, CDR2 YFSETQ. The CDR3 covers 18 residues. The ends were cut back, 5 bases at V and 0 bases at J, with 18 bases in the middle. The chain's CDR3 is CASSWAWGHISGANVLTF. DNA for the CDR3: TGCGCCAGCAGTTGGGCTTGGGGCCACATCTCTGGGGCCAACGTCCTGACTTTC. The whole variable domain, filled in from reference TRBV5-1 and TRBJ2-6, reads KAGVTQTPRYLIKTRGQQVTLSCSPISGHRSVSWYQQTPGQGLQFLFEYFSETQRNKGNFPGRFSGRQFSNSRSEMNVSTLELGDSALYLCASSWAWGHISGANVLTFGAGSRLTVL.

The table lists this clonotype with many counts. V and J are TRBV7-8 and TRBJ2-5; no definite D call. V dropped 5 bases and J dropped 2 bases, with 9 bases sitting between them. Germline loops: CDR1 SGHVS, CDR2 FQNEAQ. This CDR3 spans 13 amino acids. CDR3 nucleotides: TGTGCCAGCAGCCCGAGGCCACAAGAGACCCAGTACTTC. Encoded protein: CASSPRPQETQYF.

About this clonotype: One end of the junction fails to match germline, which may point to a read error. The CDR3 loop reads CATSDPQGGEPQQF. CDR3 in DNA: TGTGCCACCAGTGATCCCCAGGGAGGGGAACCCCAGCAGTTT. The chain links TRBV24-1 to TRBJ1-5; TRBD1 is a possible D gene (5 bases). The CDR3 sequence is 14 residues long. Germline CDR1 reads KGHDR; CDR2 reads SFDVKD.

This clonotype was observed many times. The V gene is TRBV15, the J gene TRBJ2-7; TRBD2 aligns across 7 bases. Germline-derived CDR1 and CDR2 are LNHNV and YYDKDF (reference sequence). V dropped 0 bases and J dropped 3; count of bases not matched to a gene: 5. This CDR3 spans 15 amino acids. The CDR3 protein is CATSRDPGRGYEQYF. The CDR3 DNA follows: TGTGCCACCAGCAGAGATCCAGGGAGGGGCTACGAGCAGTACTTC.

This clonotype was detected many times. J is TRBJ2-2 and V is TRBV24-1, with a possible D match to TRBD2 (5 bases). V was clipped by 0 bases and J by 4 bases, with 17 bases between them. This CDR3 contains 18 residues. CDR1 and CDR2 from the germline V gene are KGHDR and SFDVKD. CDR3 region: CATSDLTQTASGTGELFF. The CDR3 DNA reads TGTGCCACCAGTGATTTGACCCAGACTGCAAGCGGCACCGGGGAGCTGTTTTTT.